What follows is one T cell receptor beta chain and its context. This clonotype has just a few counts. Its recognized antigen is unknown. Within one base of it there is no much larger clone, and no base qualities were kept. Based on the germline V gene, the CDR1 and CDR2 sequences are SGHAT and FQNNGV. The junction shows trimming of 3 bases on V and 2 bases on J, and the gene matches do not reach 2 bases of it. The cysteine opens and the phenylalanine closes a CDR3 of 14 amino acids. The read is trimmed to its CDR3 DNA, 42 bases read in frame from base 1. This sample was included in a study of T cells in Graves' hyperthyroidism and ophthalmopathy (dated 2019 in TCRdb). About the full investigation: Peripheral blood was collected at initial diagnosis, before any treatment. A discovery cohort of roughly 96 patients, 43 with Graves' ophthalmopathy and 57 with stable Graves' hyperthyroidism, was used to find distinguishing TCR V-J signatures. Following sampling, methimazole starting at 30 mg daily was given to hyperthyroidism patients, and high-dose intravenous methylprednisolone was given to ophthalmopathy patients. Prospective prediction of ophthalmopathy was tested in an independent validation cohort of approximately 18 hyperthyroidism patients and 15 to 17 patients who later progressed to ophthalmopathy. The study also compared thyroid tissue and blood T-cell repertoires from more than 5 Graves' hyperthyroidism patients. TCR Vbeta CDR3 sequencing of approximately 140 peripheral blood samples (under 45 ophthalmopathy, 70 to 85 hyperthyroidism and approximately 17 progressor patients) is reported in the paper. The roughly 99 discovery patients were divided at random into training and test sets in a 7:3 ratio. Summary of the overall study and its limitations: In validation, progression to ophthalmopathy was predicted by the model with more than 65% sensitivity and nearly 75% specificity, a median of approximately 6.5 months before onset. Most expanded thyroid clonotypes (frequency above 0.001) were also detected in blood, suggesting blood repertoires may reflect thyroid immune responses. Sample size was not statistically predetermined, and investigators were not blinded to group allocation. In cross-validation, a model built on a 13 V-J signature told ophthalmopathy apart from stable hyperthyroidism with just under 90% sensitivity and around 81% specificity, and in testing the same model reached 80%/75%.

TCR beta CDR3 regions were amplified from RNA transcripts. The first round of RT-PCR for the TCR CDR3 was performed with the HTBI primer set and the Qiagen OneStep RT-PCR kit. The libraries were constructed in a second round of multiplex PCR and then size-selected and purified. Paired-end sequencing of the libraries was performed with 100 bp reads on an Illumina HiSeq2000. The original methods were these. SOAPnuke was used to process the raw data, with reads discarded if the reads contained adapters or uncalled bases, had a mean Phred below 15, or lacked an exact constant-primer or identifier match. COPE v1.2.5 was used to merge high-quality paired reads, and clonotypes were defined as unique nucleotide sequences. Clonotypes were aligned to IMGT TRBV, TRBD and TRBJ reference segments using MiTCR v1.1. The analysis included only V-J combinations with a frequency above 0.0001, which together covered around 99% of the repertoires. A TCS score was defined as the ratio between F50 (clonal expansion) and ExV (chaos), using BLOSUM62-based TCRdist between CDR3 peptides within each V-J. Welch's t-statistics and random forest reduced roughly 540 V-J features to around 14, which were used in a naive Bayes classifier (R e1071). In TCRdb, the public reads were trimmed at Q25 with fastp and aligned with MiXCR, with productive beta chains retained. A single entry per CDR3 protein holds the most common genes and DNA from its merged rows. For this entry, the V and J calls and clone size follow TCRdb and not the study's own pipeline. The sample table lists approximately 640,000 distinct CDR3 sequences, roughly a sixth of them with a count of one. The ten largest account for around a sixth of the sample.

Graves' hyperthyroidism was defined as stable when no progression to ophthalmopathy occurred over 18 months of follow-up. Hyperthyroidism patients were newly diagnosed, with disease duration under 2 months, and aged 18 to 65 years. The study excluded patients with uncontrolled infections, other autoimmune diseases, pregnancy or lactation. Clinical symptoms, serum thyroxine and TRAb, thyroid ultrasound, and orbital computed tomography formed the basis for the diagnoses. PBMCs were separated from about 10 ml of fresh peripheral blood using Ficoll-Paque density gradient centrifugation. Trizol reagent was used to extract total RNA, and RNA quality was then checked on an Agilent 2100 Bioanalyzer.

Sequencing used blood. The chain is encoded by TRBV11-2 joined to TRBJ2-5; the junction holds 8 bases that match TRBD2. The receptor was isolated from a man aged 45-65 years with Graves' hyperthyroidism. The nucleotide sequence is given as TGTGCCAGCAGCTTCATAGCGGGACAAGAGACCCAGTACTTC. Translated, this is CASSFIAGQETQYF.